What follows is one T cell receptor beta chain and its context. Original data processing: Nucleated cell counts were estimated from reference gene primer amplification. Method: immunoSEQ multiplex PCR; TCRdb's copy keeps in-frame clones and lacks some. V and J calls and clone size are as listed in that table; D and trimming were resolved from the DNA. Of fewer than 350,000 clones listed, 70% to 90% were seen once; the top ten hold more than 7.5%. This record comes from a study of blood T cell repertoires in COVID-19. The overall study: Samples taken during acute and convalescent COVID-19 were collected in the United States, Italy and Spain.

The TCR originated in a man between 18 and 29 years old with active or convalescent COVID-19. The sequencing input was peripheral blood.

The chain's CDR3 is CASSSKDRFTYNSPLHF. Written as DNA, the CDR3 is TGTGCCAGCAGCTCAAAGGACAGATTCACCTATAATTCACCCCTCCACTTT. J is TRBJ1-6 and V is TRBV7-6; D possibly corresponds to TRBD1 (6 bases). From germline, CDR1 is SGHVS and CDR2 FNYEAQ. V was clipped by 4 bases and J by 2 bases, with 15 bases between them. The CDR3 extends over 17 amino acids.